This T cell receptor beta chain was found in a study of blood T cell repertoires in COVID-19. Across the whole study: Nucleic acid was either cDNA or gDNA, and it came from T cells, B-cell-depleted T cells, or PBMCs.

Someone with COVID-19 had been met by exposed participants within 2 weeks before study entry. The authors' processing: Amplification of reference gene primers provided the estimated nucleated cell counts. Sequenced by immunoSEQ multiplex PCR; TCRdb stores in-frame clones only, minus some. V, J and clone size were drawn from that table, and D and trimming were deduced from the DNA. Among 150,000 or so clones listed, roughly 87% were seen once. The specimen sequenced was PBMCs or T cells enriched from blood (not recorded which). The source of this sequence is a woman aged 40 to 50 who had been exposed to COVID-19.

CDR3 in amino acids: CASSPRQGASYEQYF. In DNA form, the CDR3 reads TGTGCCAGCAGCCCAAGACAGGGGGCCTCCTACGAGCAGTACTTC. The chain has TRBV7-6 and TRBJ2-7; 10 nucleotides match TRBD1. From germline, CDR1 is SGHVS and CDR2 FNYEAQ. Trimming removed 5 bases from V and 0 bases from J; junction bases left unmatched: 4. The CDR3 contains 15 residues.